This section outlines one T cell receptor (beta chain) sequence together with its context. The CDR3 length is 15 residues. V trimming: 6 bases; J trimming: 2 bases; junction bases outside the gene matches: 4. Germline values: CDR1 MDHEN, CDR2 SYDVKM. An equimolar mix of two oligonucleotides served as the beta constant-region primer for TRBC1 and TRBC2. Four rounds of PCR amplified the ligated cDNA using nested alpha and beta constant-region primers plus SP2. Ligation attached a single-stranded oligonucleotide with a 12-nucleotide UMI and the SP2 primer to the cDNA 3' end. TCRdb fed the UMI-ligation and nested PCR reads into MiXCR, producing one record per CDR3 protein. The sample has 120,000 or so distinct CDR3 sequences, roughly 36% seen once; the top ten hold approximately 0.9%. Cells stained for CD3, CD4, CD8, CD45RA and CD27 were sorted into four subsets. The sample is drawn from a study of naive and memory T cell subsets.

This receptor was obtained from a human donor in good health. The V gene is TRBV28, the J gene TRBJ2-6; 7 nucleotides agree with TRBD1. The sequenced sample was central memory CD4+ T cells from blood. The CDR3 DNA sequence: TGTGCCAGCAGCCTAGGGGGCGCTGGGGCCAACGTCCTGACTTTC. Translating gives CASSLGGAGANVLTF.